This TCR beta chain came from a study of blood T cell repertoires in COVID-19. Clones were read by immunoSEQ multiplex PCR, and TCRdb kept only the in-frame ones, dropping some. The table lists approximately 170,000 clones, roughly 80% of them singletons. Participants had their cohort set by participant-reported clinical history. Before being deemed recovered, Cohort 3 donors had two negative PCRs, clearance, or symptom resolution. Trimming shortened V by 3 bases and J by 10 bases, and 10 bases separated the two germline ends. The CDR3 is 12 amino acids. Germline CDR1 is LNHDA and CDR2 is SQIVND (reference sequence).

The specimen was PBMCs or T cells enriched from blood (not recorded which). This sequence was found in a woman in her forties or fifties who had recovered from COVID-19. This chain joins TRBV19 and TRBJ2-1, with D tentatively TRBD1 (5 bases). Here the CDR3 reads CASSISQGEQFF. As DNA, the CDR3 is TGTGCCAGTAGTATCAGCCAGGGAGAGCAGTTCTTC.